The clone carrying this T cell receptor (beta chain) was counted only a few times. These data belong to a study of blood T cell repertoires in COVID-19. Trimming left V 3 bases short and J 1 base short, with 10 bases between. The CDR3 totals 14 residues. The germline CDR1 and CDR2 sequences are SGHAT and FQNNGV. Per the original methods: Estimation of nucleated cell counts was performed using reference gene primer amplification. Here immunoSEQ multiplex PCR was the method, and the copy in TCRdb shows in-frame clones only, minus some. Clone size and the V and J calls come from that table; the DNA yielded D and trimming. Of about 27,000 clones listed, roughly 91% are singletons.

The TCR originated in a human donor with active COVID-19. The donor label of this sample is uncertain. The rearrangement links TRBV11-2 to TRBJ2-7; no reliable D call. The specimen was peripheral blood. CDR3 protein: CASSLNGLSYEQYF. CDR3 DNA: TGTGCCAGCAGCTTGAATGGCCTGTCCTACGAGCAGTACTTC.